Listed below are T cell receptor beta chains from one sample, sequenced in a study of CD8 T cells in ankylosing spondylitis. TCRdb recomputed calls from the 5' RACE reads with MiXCR, one row per CDR3 protein. The table has a few hundred thousand distinct CDR3 sequences, approximately 20% seen once. Sequenced material: blood, either unsorted or a sorted T cell fraction (not recorded which). These receptors all stem from a male donor with ankylosing spondylitis or in good health (not recorded which). Both conserved end residues are part of each CDR3. D genes are given only for firm matches. The size entry is marked missing in some rows and otherwise reads once, few, many or a size class.

>few|TRBV20-1|-|TRBJ2-3
TGCAGTGCTAGAAGGCCCCCTGGGGGTACGCAGTATTTT
CSARRPPGGTQYF
>-|TRBV6-1|-|TRBJ2-3
TGTGCCAGCAGTCTAGGGGACTCAGATACGCAGTATTTT
CASSLGDSDTQYF
>once|TRBV2|-|TRBJ2-2
TGTGCCACCCTACTCCCTCCCGGGGAGCTGTTTTTT
CATLLPPGELFF
>-|TRBV4-1|-|TRBJ2-3
TGCGCCAGCAGCCAAGACGAGCTGGCAGATACGCAGTATTTT
CASSQDELADTQYF
>many|TRBV20-1|-|TRBJ1-1
TGCAGTGCTAGCCCCGGGTTGGAAGCTTTCTTT
CSASPGLEAFF
>-|TRBV7-9|-|TRBJ2-7
TGTGCCAGCAGCCCCATGGTTCCCGAGCAGTACTTC
CASSPMVPEQYF
>-|TRBV11-1|TRBD2|TRBJ2-5
TGTGCCAGCAGCTTTCGAGACAGTCGGACTAGCGGGTACCGGACCCAGTACTTC
CASSFRDSRTSGYRTQYF
>few|TRBV12-3/TRBV12-4|-|TRBJ1-5
TGTGCCAGCAGCGAAGACAGAGGGAGCAATCAGCCCCAGCATTTT
CASSEDRGSNQPQHF
>-|TRBV4-1|-|TRBJ2-1
TGCGCCAGCAGCCAAGAGCCGAAAAGCTCCTACAATGAGCAGTTCTTC
CASSQEPKSSYNEQFF
>few|TRBV3-1|-|TRBJ2-7
TGTGCCAGCAGCCAAGATAGGAGGGTGCAGTACTTC
CASSQDRRVQYF
>-|TRBV13|-|TRBJ2-3
TGTGCCAGCAGCACCATAGTTGCTGATACGCAGTATTTT
CASSTIVADTQYF
>-|TRBV7-8|-|TRBJ2-2
TGTGCCAGCACTTCTGGTCTCACCGGGGAGCTGTTTTTT
CASTSGLTGELFF
>-|TRBV16|-|TRBJ2-7
TGTGCCAGCAGTACCGCTTTGGGAATTGGGGCGTACGAGCAGTACTTC
CASSTALGIGAYEQYF
>-|TRBV19|TRBD1|TRBJ2-2
TGTGCCAGTAGTCCCCACCGGGACAGGGGTTCGTACAATACCGGGGAGCTGTTTTTT
CASSPHRDRGSYNTGELFF
>-|TRBV4-1|-|TRBJ2-7
TGCGCCAGCAGCCGTGACGACAGCTCCTACGAGCAGTACTTC
CASSRDDSSYEQYF
>-|TRBV12-3/TRBV12-4|TRBD1|TRBJ2-1
TGTGCCAGCAGTCGAGGACAGGTAGACCACAATGAGCAGTTCTTC
CASSRGQVDHNEQFF
>-|TRBV15|TRBD2|TRBJ2-1
TGTGCCACCAGCGTATGGACTAGCGGGGGGCAGAGAGAGCAGTTCTTC
CATSVWTSGGQREQFF
>few|TRBV28|TRBD1|TRBJ1-2
TGTGCCAGCAGTACACGACAGGGTAGCTACACCTTC
CASSTRQGSYTF
>few|TRBV5-1|TRBD1|TRBJ2-1
TGCGCCAGCAGCTTGGGACAGGGGGCCCTTAGCTCCTACAATGAGCAGTTCTTC
CASSLGQGALSSYNEQFF
>-|TRBV14|TRBD2|TRBJ2-1
TGTGCCAGCAGACCCAACTATCGGGGGGATAACAATGAGCAGTTCTTC
CASRPNYRGDNNEQFF
>-|TRBV6-5|TRBD2|TRBJ2-2
TGTGCCAGCAGTTACCTTAGCGGGGGGGCGGAGTACGGGGAGCTGTTTTTT
CASSYLSGGAEYGELFF
>-|TRBV28|-|TRBJ2-3
TGTGCCAGCAGCTTAAGGGCGGACCCCACAGATACGCAGTATTTT
CASSLRADPTDTQYF
>few|TRBV12-3/TRBV12-4|-|TRBJ1-4
TGTGCCAGCAGTCCCGTAGCAACTAATGAAAAACTGTTTTTT
CASSPVATNEKLFF
>few|TRBV2|TRBD2|TRBJ2-5
TGTGCCAGCAGTGAAGAACGCCTAGCGGGGGAGGAGACCCAGTACTTC
CASSEERLAGEETQYF
>-|TRBV7-9|-|TRBJ2-1
TGTGCCAGCAGCCCCCCGGGGGCCTCCTACAGTGAGCAGTTCTTC
CASSPPGASYSEQFF
>few|TRBV12-3/TRBV12-4|-|TRBJ2-3
TGTGCCAGCAGCCCCGCGGGACGGGATACAGATACGCAGTATTTT
CASSPAGRDTDTQYF
>few|TRBV9|-|TRBJ1-1
TGTGCCAGCACGAGGGGGGGATTCGGGACTGAAGCTTTCTTT
CASTRGGFGTEAFF
>few|TRBV6-6|-|TRBJ2-5
TGTGCCAGCAGTCCCACCGTCCGAGAGACCCAGTACTTC
CASSPTVRETQYF
>many|TRBV6-2/TRBV6-3|TRBD2|TRBJ2-1
TGTGCCAGCAGTCGCGCAGGACTAGCGGGGTTATCGGAGCAGTTCTTC
CASSRAGLAGLSEQFF